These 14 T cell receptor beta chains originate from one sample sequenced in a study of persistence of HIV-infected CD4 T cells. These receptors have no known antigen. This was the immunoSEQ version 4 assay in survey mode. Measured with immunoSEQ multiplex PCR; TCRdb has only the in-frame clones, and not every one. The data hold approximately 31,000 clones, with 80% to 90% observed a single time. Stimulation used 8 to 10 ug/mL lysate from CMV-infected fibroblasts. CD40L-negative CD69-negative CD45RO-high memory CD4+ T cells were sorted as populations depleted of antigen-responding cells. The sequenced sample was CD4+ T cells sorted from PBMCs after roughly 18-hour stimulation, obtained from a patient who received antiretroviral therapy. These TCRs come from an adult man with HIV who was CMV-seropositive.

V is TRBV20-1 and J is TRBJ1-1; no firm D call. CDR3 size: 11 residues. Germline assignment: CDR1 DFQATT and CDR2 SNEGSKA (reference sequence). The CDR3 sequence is CSGGWNTEAFF. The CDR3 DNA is TGCAGCGGCGGGTGGAACACTGAAGCTTTCTTT.

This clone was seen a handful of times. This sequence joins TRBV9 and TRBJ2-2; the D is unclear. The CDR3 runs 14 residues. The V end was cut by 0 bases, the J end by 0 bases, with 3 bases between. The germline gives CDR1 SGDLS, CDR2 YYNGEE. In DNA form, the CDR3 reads TGTGCCAGCAGCGTAGACCCGAACACCGGGGAGCTGTTTTTT. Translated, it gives CASSVDPNTGELFF.

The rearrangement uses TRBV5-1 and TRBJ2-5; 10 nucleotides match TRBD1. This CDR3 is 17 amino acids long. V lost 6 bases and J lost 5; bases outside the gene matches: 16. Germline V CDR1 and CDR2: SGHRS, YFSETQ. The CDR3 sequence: CASNPGAGTGVFETQYF. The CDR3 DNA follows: TGCGCCAGCAACCCTGGGGCGGGGACAGGGGTTTTTGAGACCCAGTACTTC.

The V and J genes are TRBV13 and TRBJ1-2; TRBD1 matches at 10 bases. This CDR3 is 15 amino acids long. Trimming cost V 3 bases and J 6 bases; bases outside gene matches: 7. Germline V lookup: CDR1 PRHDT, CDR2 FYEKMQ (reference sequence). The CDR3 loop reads CASSFRTGGEDGYTF. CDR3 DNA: TGTGCCAGCAGCTTTCGGACAGGGGGGGAGGATGGCTACACCTTC.

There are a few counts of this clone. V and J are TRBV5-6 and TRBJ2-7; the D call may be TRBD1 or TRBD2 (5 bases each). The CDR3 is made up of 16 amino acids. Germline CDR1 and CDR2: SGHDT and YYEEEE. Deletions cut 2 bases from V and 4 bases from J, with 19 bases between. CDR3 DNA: TGTGCCAGCAGCTTAACCCCCCACGGGGCAAGGTACGAGCAGTACTTC. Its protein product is CASSLTPHGARYEQYF.

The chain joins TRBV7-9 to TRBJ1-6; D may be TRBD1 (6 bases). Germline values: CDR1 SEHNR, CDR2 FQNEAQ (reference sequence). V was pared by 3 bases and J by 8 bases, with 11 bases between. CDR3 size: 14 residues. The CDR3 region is CASSFQGFDSPLHF. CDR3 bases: TGTGCCAGCAGCTTTCAGGGGTTCGATTCACCCCTCCACTTT.

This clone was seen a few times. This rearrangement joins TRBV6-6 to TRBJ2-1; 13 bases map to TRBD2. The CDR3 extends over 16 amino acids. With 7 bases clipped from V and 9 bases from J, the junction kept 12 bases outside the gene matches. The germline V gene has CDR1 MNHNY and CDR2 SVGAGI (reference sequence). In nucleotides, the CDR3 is TGTGCCAGCATCCGACTAGCGGGGGGTTCTGATCGTGAGCAGTTCTTC. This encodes CASIRLAGGSDREQFF.

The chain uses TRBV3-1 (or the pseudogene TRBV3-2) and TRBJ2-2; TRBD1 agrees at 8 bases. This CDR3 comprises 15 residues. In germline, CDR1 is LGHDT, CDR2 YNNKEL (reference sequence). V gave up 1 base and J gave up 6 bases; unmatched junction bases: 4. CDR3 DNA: TGTGCCAGCAGCCAAGTTCAGGGGGCGCCCGGGGAGCTGTTTTTT. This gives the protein CASSQVQGAPGELFF.

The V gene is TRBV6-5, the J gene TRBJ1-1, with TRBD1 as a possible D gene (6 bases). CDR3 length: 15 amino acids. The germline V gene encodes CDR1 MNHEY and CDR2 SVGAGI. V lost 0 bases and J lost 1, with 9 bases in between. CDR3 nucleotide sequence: TGTGCCAGCAGTTACTCCAGGGGATGGAACACTGAAGCTTTCTTT. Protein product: CASSYSRGWNTEAFF.

The chain's CDR3 is CASSRNNPEKLFF. In nucleotides, the CDR3 is TGTGCCAGCAGTAGGAACAACCCCGAAAAACTGTTTTTT. This chain connects TRBV6-5 to TRBJ1-4; no definite D call. Germline lookup yields CDR1 MNHEY and CDR2 SVGAGI. The CDR3 sequence is 13 residues long. Trimming stripped 5 bases from V and 8 bases from J, with 12 bases between.

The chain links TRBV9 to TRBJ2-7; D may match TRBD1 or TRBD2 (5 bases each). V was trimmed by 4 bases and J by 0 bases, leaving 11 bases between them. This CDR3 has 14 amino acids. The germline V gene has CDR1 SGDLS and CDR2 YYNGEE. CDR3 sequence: CASSPYGGSYEQYF. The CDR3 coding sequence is TGTGCCAGCAGCCCCTATGGGGGCTCCTACGAGCAGTACTTC.

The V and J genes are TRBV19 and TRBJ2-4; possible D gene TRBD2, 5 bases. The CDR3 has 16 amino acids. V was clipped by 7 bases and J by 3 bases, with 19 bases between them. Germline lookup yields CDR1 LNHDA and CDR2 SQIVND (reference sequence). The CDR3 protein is CASTGRNTRDKNIQYF. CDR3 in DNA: TGTGCCAGTACCGGCAGGAATACTAGAGACAAAAACATTCAGTACTTC. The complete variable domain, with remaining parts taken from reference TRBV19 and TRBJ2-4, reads DGGITQSPKYLFRKEGQNVTLSCEQNLNHDAMYWYRQDPGQGLRLIYYSQIVNDFQKGDIAEGYSVSREKKESFPLTVTSAQKNPTAFYLCASTGRNTRDKNIQYFGAGTRLSVL.

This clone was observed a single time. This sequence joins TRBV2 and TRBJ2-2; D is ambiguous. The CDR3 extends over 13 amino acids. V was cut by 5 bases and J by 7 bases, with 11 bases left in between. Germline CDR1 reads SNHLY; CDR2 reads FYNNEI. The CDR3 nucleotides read TGTGCCAGCAGTTCTCGAACTGGCGGGGAGCTGTTTTTT. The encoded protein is CASSSRTGGELFF.

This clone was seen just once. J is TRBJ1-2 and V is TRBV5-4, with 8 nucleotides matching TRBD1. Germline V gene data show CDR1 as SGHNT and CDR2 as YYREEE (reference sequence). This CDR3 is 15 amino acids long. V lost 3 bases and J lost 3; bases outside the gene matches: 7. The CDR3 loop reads CASSSGQGADYGYTF. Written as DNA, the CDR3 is TGTGCCAGCAGCTCAGGACAGGGAGCTGACTATGGCTACACCTTC.